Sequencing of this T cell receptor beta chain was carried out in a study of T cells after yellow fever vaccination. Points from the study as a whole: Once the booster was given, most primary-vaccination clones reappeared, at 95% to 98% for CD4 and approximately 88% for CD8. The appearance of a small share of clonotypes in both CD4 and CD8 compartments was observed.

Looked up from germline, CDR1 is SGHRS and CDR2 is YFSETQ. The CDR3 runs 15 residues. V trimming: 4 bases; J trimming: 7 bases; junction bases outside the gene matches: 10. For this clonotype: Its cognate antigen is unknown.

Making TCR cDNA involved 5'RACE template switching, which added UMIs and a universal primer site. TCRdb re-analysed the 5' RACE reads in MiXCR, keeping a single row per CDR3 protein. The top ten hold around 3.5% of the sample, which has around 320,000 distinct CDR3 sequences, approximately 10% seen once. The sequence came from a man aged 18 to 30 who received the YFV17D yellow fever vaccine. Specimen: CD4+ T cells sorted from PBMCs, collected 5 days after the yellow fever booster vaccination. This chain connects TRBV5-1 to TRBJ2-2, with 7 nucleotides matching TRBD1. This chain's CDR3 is CASSVLQGPGGELFF. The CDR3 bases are TGCGCCAGCAGCGTCTTACAGGGGCCGGGCGGGGAGCTGTTTTTT.